Sequencing of this T cell receptor (beta chain) was carried out in a study of human T cells and chemical hapten exposure. Study as a whole: Per-sample TCR yields varied mainly from small pooled library volume differences.

Findings of the study overall: No alteration of TCRs above 1 in 1000 frequency was seen with DPC sensitization.

The sample holds many counts of this clonotype. What it recognizes is unknown. The CDR3 length is 14 residues. Trimming removed 10 bases from V and 4 bases from J, with 17 bases in between. It was from unfractionated whole blood that total RNA was extracted. Library preparation tagged each individual cDNA molecule with a unique molecular identifier. Per the original methods: Counting gave a median of 95,638 TCRs per sample, with values ranging from about 23,224 to 700,000. TCRdb analysed the reads with MiXCR anew, one entry per CDR3 protein. TCRdb's processing, not the authors', yielded these V and J calls. Of about 120,000 distinct CDR3 sequences listed, 6.5% to 10% are singletons.

V usage is TRBV12-3 or TRBV12-4 and J usage is TRBJ1-3; D might be TRBD1 (5 bases). This receptor was obtained from a human donor in good health. Some clones in this sample may be carry-over from other donors' samples. Material for sequencing was whole blood. This CDR3 is CATRGMGSGNTIYF. Written as DNA, the CDR3 is TGTGCCACCCGGGGGATGGGGAGCGGAAACACCATATATTTT.